Described below is a single TCR beta chain sequence and its context. The PCR was carried out with 60 Vbeta primers and 13 Jbeta primers. Profiled with immunoSEQ multiplex PCR; TCRdb holds only in-frame clones, not every one. The sample yields over 150,000 clones, 80% seen once. The sample originates from a study of cytomegalovirus exposure and HLA in healthy donors. V shed 0 bases and J shed 3 bases, with 9 bases lying between them. The CDR3 contains 14 residues. The germline gives CDR1 SGHNT, CDR2 YYREEE (reference sequence). The material sequenced was PBMCs. The rearrangement uses TRBV5-4 and TRBJ2-5; D not resolved. The sequence derives from a middle-aged woman in good health and CMV-seropositive. This chain's CDR3 is CASSLALRKETQYF. DNA of the CDR3: TGTGCCAGCAGCTTGGCCTTGCGGAAAGAGACCCAGTACTTC.